The T cell receptor (beta chain) under discussion was sequenced for a study of shared clonotypes between healthy human individuals. Study-wide results and limits: Lower generation probabilities were found for non-shared clonotypes than for those shared by all four donors.

Turning to this clone: Its antigen is still unknown.

TCRdb's copy holds only in-frame clones and misses some; the assay was immunoSEQ multiplex PCR. In the table there are roughly 2 million clones, 85% to 95% of which are singletons. The CDR3 runs 15 residues. Germline assignment: CDR1 SGHVS and CDR2 FQNEAQ. V shed 3 bases, J shed 5 bases, and the junction held 0 bases outside the gene matches. The rearrangement joins TRBV7-8 to TRBJ1-6; 11 positions agree with TRBD1. The sequence derives from a man aged 18 to 30 in good health. Sequenced input: naive CD4+ T cells sorted from blood. Subset given: CD45RA+ positively selected. This CDR3 reads CASSLGQGDNSPLHF. As DNA, the CDR3 is TGTGCCAGCAGCTTGGGACAGGGGGATAATTCACCCCTCCACTTT.